This entry concerns a single T cell receptor beta chain. These data originate in a study of immune heterogeneity within non-small cell lung tumors. Germline V gives CDR1 LGHNA, CDR2 YNFKEQ. The CDR3 extends over 13 amino acids. Trimming removed 11 bases from V and 7 bases from J; junction bases left unmatched: 10. Multiplex PCR (32 V and 13 J primers) was used to amplify the TCR beta CDR3. TCRdb passed the multiplex PCR reads through MiXCR, listing each CDR3 protein once. The table shows roughly 3,000 distinct CDR3 sequences, with about a quarter occurring only once. Genomic DNA from bulk tumor acted as the template, and about 600 ng was loaded per sample. Multiple biopsies spaced far apart were taken from each primary tumor during surgery. Their non-small cell lung cancer was newly diagnosed and untreated, and the patients underwent curative surgery.

The receptor was derived from a female donor with non-small cell lung cancer. J is TRBJ2-1 and V is TRBV4-2, with 8 bases fitting TRBD2. Sequencing was performed on lung tumor tissue. DNA of the CDR3: TGTGCCGACGCGACGGGAGGGCCTAATGAGCAGTTCTTC. Translating it yields CADATGGPNEQFF.